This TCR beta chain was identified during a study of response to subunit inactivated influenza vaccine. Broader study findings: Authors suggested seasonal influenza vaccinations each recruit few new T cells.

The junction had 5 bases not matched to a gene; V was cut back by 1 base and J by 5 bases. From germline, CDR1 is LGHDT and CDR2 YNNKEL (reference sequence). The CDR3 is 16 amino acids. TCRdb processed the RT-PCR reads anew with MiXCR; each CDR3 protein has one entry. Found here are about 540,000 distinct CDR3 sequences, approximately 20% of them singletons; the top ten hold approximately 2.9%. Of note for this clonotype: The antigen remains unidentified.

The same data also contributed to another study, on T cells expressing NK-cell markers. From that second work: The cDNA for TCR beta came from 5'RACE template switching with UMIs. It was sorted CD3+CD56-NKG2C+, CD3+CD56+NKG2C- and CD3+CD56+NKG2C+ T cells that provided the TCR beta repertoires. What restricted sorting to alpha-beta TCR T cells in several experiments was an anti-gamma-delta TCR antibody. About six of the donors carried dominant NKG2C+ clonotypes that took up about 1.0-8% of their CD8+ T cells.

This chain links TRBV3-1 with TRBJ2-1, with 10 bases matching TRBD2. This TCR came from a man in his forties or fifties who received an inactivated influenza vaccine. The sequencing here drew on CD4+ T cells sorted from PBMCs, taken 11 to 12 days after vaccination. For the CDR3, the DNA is TGTGCCAGCAGCCAAGGTCAGCGGGAGGGAAACAATGAGCAGTTCTTC. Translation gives CASSQGQREGNNEQFF.